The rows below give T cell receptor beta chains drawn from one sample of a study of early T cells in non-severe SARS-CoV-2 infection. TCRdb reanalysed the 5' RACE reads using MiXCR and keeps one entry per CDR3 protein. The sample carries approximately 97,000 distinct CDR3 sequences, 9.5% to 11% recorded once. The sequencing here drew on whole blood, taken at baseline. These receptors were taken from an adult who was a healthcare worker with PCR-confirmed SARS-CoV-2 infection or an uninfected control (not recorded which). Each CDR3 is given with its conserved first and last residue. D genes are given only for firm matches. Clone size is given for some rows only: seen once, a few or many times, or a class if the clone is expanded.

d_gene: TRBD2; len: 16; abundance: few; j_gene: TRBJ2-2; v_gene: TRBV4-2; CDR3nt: TGTGCCAGCAGCCCAAGGGGAGGGCCGAACACCGGGGAGCTGTTTTTT; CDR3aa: CASSPRGGPNTGELFF
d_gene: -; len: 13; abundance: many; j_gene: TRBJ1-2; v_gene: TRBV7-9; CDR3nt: TGTGCCAGCAGCTTAGCAGCGGGCTATGGCTACACCTTC; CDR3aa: CASSLAAGYGYTF
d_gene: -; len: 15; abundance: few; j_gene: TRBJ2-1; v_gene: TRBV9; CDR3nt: TGTGCCAGCAGCTGGGGAGTTAACGCTTACAATGAGCAGTTCTTC; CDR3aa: CASSWGVNAYNEQFF
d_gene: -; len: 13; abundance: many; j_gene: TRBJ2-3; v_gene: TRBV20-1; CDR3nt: TGCAGTGCTCTATTAACCTCCGGGCATACGCAGTATTTT; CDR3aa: CSALLTSGHTQYF
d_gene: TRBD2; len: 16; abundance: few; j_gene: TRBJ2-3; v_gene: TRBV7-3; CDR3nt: TGTGCCAGCAGCAAACTAGCGGACCTAAGCACAGATACGCAGTATTTT; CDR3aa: CASSKLADLSTDTQYF
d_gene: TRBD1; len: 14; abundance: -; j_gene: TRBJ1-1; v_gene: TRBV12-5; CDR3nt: TGTGCTAGTGGCCCTGGAGGGGGCTTCACTGAAGCTTTCTTT; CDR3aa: CASGPGGGFTEAFF
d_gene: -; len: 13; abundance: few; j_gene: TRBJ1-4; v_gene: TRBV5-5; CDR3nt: TGTGCCAGCAGCTTGCGCGCAGCGGAAAAACTGTTTTTT; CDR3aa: CASSLRAAEKLFF
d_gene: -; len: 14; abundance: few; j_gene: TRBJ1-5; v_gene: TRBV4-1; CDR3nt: TGCGCCAGCAGCCAGCAGGGGAGGAATCAGCCCCAGCATTTT; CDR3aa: CASSQQGRNQPQHF
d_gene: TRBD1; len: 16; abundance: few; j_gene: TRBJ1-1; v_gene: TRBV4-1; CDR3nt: TGCGCCAGCAGCCAAGATATAGGGACAGGGAGCACTGAAGCTTTCTTT; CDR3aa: CASSQDIGTGSTEAFF
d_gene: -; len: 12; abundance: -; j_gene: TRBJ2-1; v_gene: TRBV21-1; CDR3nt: TGTGCCAGCAGCCCAGACGGCAATGAGCAGTTCTTC; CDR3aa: CASSPDGNEQFF
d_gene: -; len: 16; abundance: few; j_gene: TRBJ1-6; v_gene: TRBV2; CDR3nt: TGTGCCAGCAGTGGAGGGGCCCTCTCCTATAATTCACCCCTCCACTTT; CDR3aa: CASSGGALSYNSPLHF
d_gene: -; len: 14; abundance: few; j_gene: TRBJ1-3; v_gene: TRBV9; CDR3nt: TGTGCCAGCAGCATTGGGGGCGCTGGAAACACCATATATTTT; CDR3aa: CASSIGGAGNTIYF
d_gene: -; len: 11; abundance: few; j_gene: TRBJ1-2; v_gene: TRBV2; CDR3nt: TGTGCCAGCCGGGGGGGTTCTGGCTACACCTTC; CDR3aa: CASRGGSGYTF
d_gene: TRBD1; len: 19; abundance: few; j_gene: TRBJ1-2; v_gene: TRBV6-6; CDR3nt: TGTGCCAGCAGGGGAATAAAGAGGACAGGGTTCAGTAAGGAAGATGGCTACACCTTC; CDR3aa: CASRGIKRTGFSKEDGYTF
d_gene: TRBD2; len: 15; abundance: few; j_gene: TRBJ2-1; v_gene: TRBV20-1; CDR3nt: TGCAGTGCTAGAGCCGCTAGCGGGAGCGGGGATGAGCAGTTCTTC; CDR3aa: CSARAASGSGDEQFF
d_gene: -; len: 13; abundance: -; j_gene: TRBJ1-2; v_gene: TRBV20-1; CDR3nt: TGCAGTGCTAGGAGCCCAGAAGACTATGGCTACACCTTC; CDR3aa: CSARSPEDYGYTF
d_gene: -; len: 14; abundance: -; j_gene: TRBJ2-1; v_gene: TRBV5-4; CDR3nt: TGTGCCAGCAGCTTTCCGCAGGGACACAATGAGCAGTTCTTC; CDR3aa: CASSFPQGHNEQFF
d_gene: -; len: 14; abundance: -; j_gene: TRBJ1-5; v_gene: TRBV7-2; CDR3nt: TGTGCCAGCAGCTTAGAAACAGGGTATCAGCCCCAGCATTTT; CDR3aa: CASSLETGYQPQHF
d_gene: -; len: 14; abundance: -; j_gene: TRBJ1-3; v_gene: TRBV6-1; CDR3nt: TGTGCCAGCAGTGATGGCGCCTCTGGAAACACCATATATTTT; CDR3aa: CASSDGASGNTIYF
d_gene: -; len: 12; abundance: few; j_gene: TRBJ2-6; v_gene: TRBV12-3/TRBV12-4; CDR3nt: TGTGCCAGCTCCTGGGTGGCCAACGTCCTGACTTTC; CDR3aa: CASSWVANVLTF
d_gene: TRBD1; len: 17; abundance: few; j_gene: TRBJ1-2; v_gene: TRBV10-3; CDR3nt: TGTGCCATCACATCCGGGACAGGGACTCCCTTTAACTATGGCTACACCTTC; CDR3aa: CAITSGTGTPFNYGYTF
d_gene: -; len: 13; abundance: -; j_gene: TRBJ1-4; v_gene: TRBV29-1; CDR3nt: TGCAGCGTTGAGAGGGCAAGGGATGAAAAACTGTTTTTT; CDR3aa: CSVERARDEKLFF
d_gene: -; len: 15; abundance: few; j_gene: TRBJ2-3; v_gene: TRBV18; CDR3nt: TGTGCCAGCTCACCACCGGACAGCAGTTCGGGCCAGGAGTATTTT; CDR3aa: CASSPPDSSSGQEYF
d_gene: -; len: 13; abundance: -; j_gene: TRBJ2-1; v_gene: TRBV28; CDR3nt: TGTGCCAGCTGGGGCCCAAGCCACAATGAGCAGTTCTTC; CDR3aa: CASWGPSHNEQFF
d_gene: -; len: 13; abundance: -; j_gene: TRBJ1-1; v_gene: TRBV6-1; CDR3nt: TGTGCCAGCAGGGATCGGGGGGCCACTGAAGCTTTCTTT; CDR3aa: CASRDRGATEAFF
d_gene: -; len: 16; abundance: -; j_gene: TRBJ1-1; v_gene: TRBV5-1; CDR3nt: TGCGCCAGCAGCCCGAGAGGGGGTTTGGTCAAGACTGAAGCTTTCTTT; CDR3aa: CASSPRGGLVKTEAFF
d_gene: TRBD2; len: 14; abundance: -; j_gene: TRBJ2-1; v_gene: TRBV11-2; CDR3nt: TGTGCCAGCAGCCTCTTAGCGGGAGGAAATGAGCAGTTCTTC; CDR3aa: CASSLLAGGNEQFF
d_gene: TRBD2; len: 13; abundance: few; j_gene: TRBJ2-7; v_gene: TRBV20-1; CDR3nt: TGCAGTGCTACGGGGGGGAGCTCCTACGAGCAGTACTTC; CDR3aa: CSATGGSSYEQYF
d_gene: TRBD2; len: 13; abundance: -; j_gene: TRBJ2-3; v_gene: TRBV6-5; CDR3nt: TGTGCCACGGGAGCGGGAGATCAAGATACGCAGTATTTT; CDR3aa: CATGAGDQDTQYF
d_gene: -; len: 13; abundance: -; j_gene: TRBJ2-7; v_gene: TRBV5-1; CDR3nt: TGCGCCAGCAGCTTGCACAACAGATACGAGCAGTACTTC; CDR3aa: CASSLHNRYEQYF
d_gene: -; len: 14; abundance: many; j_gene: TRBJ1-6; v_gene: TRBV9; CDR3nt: TGTGCCAGCAGCTTATGGGAAAATAATTCACCCCTCCACTTT; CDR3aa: CASSLWENNSPLHF